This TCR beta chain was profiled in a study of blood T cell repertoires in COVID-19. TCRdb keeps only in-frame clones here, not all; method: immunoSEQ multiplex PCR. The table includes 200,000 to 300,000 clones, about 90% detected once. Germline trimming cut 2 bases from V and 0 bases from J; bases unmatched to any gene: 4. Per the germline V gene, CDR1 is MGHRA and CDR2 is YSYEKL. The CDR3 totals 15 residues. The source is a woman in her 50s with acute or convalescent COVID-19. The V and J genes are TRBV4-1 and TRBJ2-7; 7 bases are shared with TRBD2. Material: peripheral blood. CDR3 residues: CASSQKAGLSYEQYF. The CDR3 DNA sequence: TGCGCCAGCAGCCAAAAAGCGGGACTCTCCTACGAGCAGTACTTC.